This T cell receptor beta chain was obtained from a study of cytomegalovirus exposure and HLA in healthy donors. Overall study findings and caveats: V- and J-gene trimming of TCR beta was linked (in a later analysis) to a missense DCLRE1C variant. As was reported, the classifier diagnosed cytomegalovirus status with high specificity and sensitivity. CMV antigen specificity of a few CMV-associated chains was confirmed in vitro.

Primers: 60 Vbeta forward and 13 Jbeta reverse. Measured with immunoSEQ multiplex PCR; TCRdb has only the in-frame clones, and not every one. This repertoire comprises more than 90,000 clones; its ten largest clones make up about 6.8%. Note on this clone: As yet, its antigen is unknown.

CDR3 size: 16 residues. Germline CDR1 and CDR2: SGHNT and YYREEE (reference sequence). Trimming removed 4 bases at V and 9 bases at J, with 24 bases between. The donors gave bone marrow, and they were healthy. The sequenced sample consisted of PBMCs. The chain joins TRBV5-4 to TRBJ2-3; possible D gene TRBD2, 5 bases. The TCR was taken from a man in his forties in good health and CMV-seropositive. This CDR3 is CASSKAGPSHQMTQYF. CDR3 coding DNA: TGTGCCAGCAGCAAAGCCGGGCCTAGCCACCAAATGACGCAGTATTTT. The entire variable domain, with the rest obtained from reference TRBV5-4 and TRBJ2-3, is as follows: ETGVTQSPTHLIKTRGQQVTLRCSSQSGHNTVSWYQQALGQGPQFIFQYYREEENGRGNFPPRFSGLQFPNYSSELNVNALELDDSALYLCASSKAGPSHQMTQYFGPGTRLTVL.